This TCR beta chain was documented in a study of response to subunit inactivated influenza vaccine. Whole-study findings and limits: It was the authors' suggestion that each seasonal influenza vaccination recruits few new T cells.

Each CDR3 protein gets one entry after TCRdb re-called the RT-PCR reads with MiXCR. The sample records more than 400,000 distinct CDR3 sequences, 10% to 11% being singletons. This CDR3 spans 13 amino acids. With 5 bases removed from V and 4 bases from J, the gap between germline ends came to 8 bases. This clonotype was seen at least ten times. Antigen: not known. The sample was PBMCs from blood, taken about 40 days after vaccination. The chain joins TRBV12-3 or TRBV12-4 to TRBJ2-2, with D unresolved. The receptor was derived from a man in his fifties or sixties who received an inactivated influenza vaccine. As DNA, the CDR3 is TGTGCCAGCAGTACGGACCCCACCGGGGAGCTGTTTTTT. Its translation: CASSTDPTGELFF.